This T cell receptor (beta chain) was recorded in a study of PD-1 blockade in classical Hodgkin lymphoma. Points on this clone: Its matching antigen is unknown. Just one base apart from a much larger clone, this may be a read error.

Time point specified: cycle 4 day 1 (C4D1), after less than 7 weeks of nivolumab. Every patient was affected by relapse after autologous stem cell transplantation, while exposure to brentuximab vedotin was not uniform. Study conclusions and caveats: Repertoires differed for reasons still undefined, possibly disease activity or prior therapy.

Germline CDR1 PRHDT, CDR2 FYEKMQ (reference sequence). The V and J ends lost 3 bases and 4 bases respectively, with 9 bases between them. The CDR3 is 13 amino acids. Profiled with immunoSEQ multiplex PCR; TCRdb holds only in-frame clones, not every one. The sample includes over 20,000 clones, approximately 85% seen only once; the top ten take about an eighth. The J gene is TRBJ1-2, the V gene TRBV13; D might be TRBD1 (6 bases). This receptor was taken from a human donor with classical Hodgkin lymphoma. Specimen: peripheral blood mononuclear cells (PBMCs), collected before the fourth cycle of nivolumab. In nucleotides, the CDR3 is TGTGCCAGCAGCTTGGACAGTGCCTATGGCTACACCTTC. Protein product: CASSLDSAYGYTF.